One sample yielded the 22 T cell receptor beta chains listed below, sequenced in a study of blood T cell repertoires in COVID-19. Clones were sequenced by immunoSEQ multiplex PCR, and TCRdb holds only the in-frame ones, with some missing. This sample carries approximately 240,000 clones, more than 80% of them seen once, and the ten largest clones take around 5.5%. Sequenced: peripheral blood. The receptors here all came from a human donor in a cohort sampled during active COVID-19.

The V call is TRBV5-6, the J call TRBJ2-2, with TRBD2 identical over 8 bases. The V and J ends lost 6 bases and 2 bases, in that order; junction bases with no gene match: 12. CDR1 and CDR2 from the germline V gene are SGHDT and YYEEEE. CDR3 length: 17 residues. The CDR3 loop is CASISFGRGGNTGELFF. CDR3 bases: TGTGCCAGCATCAGCTTCGGTCGGGGGGGCAACACCGGGGAGCTGTTTTTT.

This chain uses TRBV7-2 with TRBJ1-6; D unclear. The CDR3 loop spans 13 amino acids. Deletions cut 1 base from V and 9 bases from J, with 7 bases between. CDR1 and CDR2 from the germline V gene are SGHTA and FQGNSA. The CDR3 protein is CASSLVSSSPLHF. The CDR3 coding sequence is TGTGCCAGCAGCTTAGTCTCGAGTTCACCCCTCCACTTT. The whole variable domain, filled in from reference TRBV7-2 and TRBJ1-6, reads GAGVSQSPSNKVTEKGKDVELRCDPISGHTALYWYRQSLGQGLEFLIYFQGNSAPDKSGLPSDRFSAERTGGSVSTLTIQRTQQEDSAVYLCASSLVSSSPLHFGNGTRLTVT.

The chain links TRBV18 to TRBJ2-7; possibly TRBD2 for D (5 bases). V lost 3 bases to trimming and J lost 2 bases, with 8 bases between them. In germline, CDR1 is KGHSH, CDR2 LQKENI. The CDR3 length is 13 residues. In DNA form, the CDR3 reads TGTGCCAGCTCACCCCGGGAAACCTACGAGCAGTACTTC. As protein: CASSPRETYEQYF.

The rearrangement uses TRBV30 and TRBJ2-7; TRBD2 matches 7 bases. The CDR3 runs 15 residues. Germline lookup yields CDR1 GTSNPN and CDR2 SVGIG (reference sequence). With 3 bases clipped from V and 3 bases from J, the junction kept 11 bases outside the gene matches. The CDR3 nucleotides read TGTGCCTGGAGCATGTCCGGGGAGGGGCGCTACGAGCAGTACTTC. Its translation is CAWSMSGEGRYEQYF.

This chain connects TRBV18 to TRBJ2-4, with a weak D call TRBD1 (5 bases). Deletions cut 2 bases from V and 2 bases from J, with 10 bases between. Germline assignment: CDR1 KGHSH and CDR2 LQKENI. This CDR3 has 15 residues. This chain's CDR3 is CASSPGQGSKNIQYF. The CDR3 coding sequence is TGTGCCAGCTCACCAGGGCAGGGATCCAAAAACATTCAGTACTTC.

The chain combines TRBV2 with TRBJ1-3; D might be TRBD1 (6 bases). CDR3 length: 19 amino acids. CDR1 SNHLY and CDR2 FYNNEI come from the germline V gene. V lost 5 bases, J lost 0 bases, and 23 bases lay in between. The CDR3 protein is CASSQQQGLIPFSGNTIYF. The CDR3 region has the DNA TGTGCCAGCAGTCAGCAACAGGGCCTTATTCCCTTCTCTGGAAACACCATATATTTT.

The sample holds a few counts of this clone. The chain links TRBV5-5 to TRBJ1-5; tentative D call: TRBD1 (5 bases). Trimming shortened V by 1 base and J by 5 bases, and 22 bases separated the two germline ends. Germline V gene lookup returns CDR1 SGHKS and CDR2 YYEKEE (reference sequence). The CDR3 length is 18 residues. The CDR3 DNA follows: TGTGCCAGCAGCTTGTCCTATGTCCCTGGACAAGAAGATCAGCCCCAGCATTTT. It codes for CASSLSYVPGQEDQPQHF. The complete variable domain, with remaining parts taken from reference TRBV5-5 and TRBJ1-5, reads DAGVTQSPTHLIKTRGQQVTLRCSPISGHKSVSWYQQVLGQGPQFIFQYYEKEERGRGNFPDRFSARQFPNYSSELNVNALLLGDSALYLCASSLSYVPGQEDQPQHFGDGTRLSIL.

The chain employs TRBV5-1 and TRBJ2-1; 7 nucleotides align to TRBD1. CDR3 length: 15 residues. Germline-derived CDR1 and CDR2 are SGHRS and YFSETQ. The trim removed 2 bases at V and 7 bases at J, leaving 9 bases unmatched. The CDR3 reads CASSLETGSINEQFF. The CDR3 DNA follows: TGCGCCAGCAGCTTAGAGACAGGGTCGATTAATGAGCAGTTCTTC.

The V call is TRBV6-5, the J call TRBJ2-7; 7 bases are a match to TRBD2. The CDR3 runs 14 residues. From germline, CDR1 is MNHEY and CDR2 SVGAGI. With 6 bases clipped from V and 5 bases from J, the junction kept 10 bases outside the gene matches. The CDR3: CASSPLGRRDEQYF. CDR3 bases: TGTGCCAGCAGCCCCCTCGGGAGGCGGGACGAGCAGTACTTC.

V gene TRBV5-1 combines with J gene TRBJ2-2; D is possibly TRBD2 (6 bases). Trimming removed 0 bases at V and 0 bases at J, with 12 bases between. The length of the CDR3 is 17 residues. Germline CDR1 is SGHRS and CDR2 is YFSETQ. The CDR3, as DNA: TGCGCCAGCAGCTTGGAGTTCGGGAGTACGAACACCGGGGAGCTGTTTTTT. Translation: CASSLEFGSTNTGELFF.

The rearrangement uses TRBV6-5 and TRBJ1-2, with D possibly matching TRBD1 (6 bases). V lost 10 bases, J lost 2 bases, and 14 bases lay in between. The CDR3 runs to 13 residues. Germline-derived CDR1 and CDR2 are MNHEY and SVGAGI. The CDR3 nucleotides read TGTGCCACCTTTCGACAGGTGAACTATGGCTACACCTTC. This sequence encodes CATFRQVNYGYTF.

This clone was observed once. This chain connects TRBV10-3 to TRBJ2-2; TRBD2 aligns across 8 bases. V shed 3 bases, J shed 6 bases, and the junction held 6 bases outside the gene matches. The CDR3 covers 15 residues. Germline-derived CDR1 and CDR2 are ENHRY and SYGVKD. The CDR3 is CAISEIGAGAGELFF. The CDR3 region has the DNA TGTGCCATCAGTGAAATAGGAGCGGGAGCCGGGGAGCTGTTTTTT.

In its sample, this clone was seen a few times. The chain carries TRBV19 and TRBJ1-4, with TRBD1 as a possible D gene (5 bases). Germline CDR1 and CDR2: LNHDA and SQIVND (reference sequence). This CDR3 comprises 15 residues. The V end lost 5 bases, the J end lost 3 bases, and 13 bases lay between the germline ends. In nucleotides, the CDR3 is TGTGCCAGTAGTTATACAGGCTACTCTAATGAAAAACTGTTTTTT. Protein product: CASSYTGYSNEKLFF. The variable domain in full, with the rest retrieved from reference TRBV19 and TRBJ1-4, is DGGITQSPKYLFRKEGQNVTLSCEQNLNHDAMYWYRQDPGQGLRLIYYSQIVNDFQKGDIAEGYSVSREKKESFPLTVTSAQKNPTAFYLCASSYTGYSNEKLFFGSGTQLSVL.

The V gene is TRBV4-1, the J gene TRBJ2-7, with no clear D. V was trimmed by 1 base and J by 0 bases, leaving 13 bases between them. This CDR3 has 16 residues. Germline loops: CDR1 MGHRA, CDR2 YSYEKL. The CDR3 is CASSQGSKRLSYEQYF. Here the CDR3 DNA reads TGCGCCAGCAGCCAAGGGTCTAAGAGACTCTCCTACGAGCAGTACTTC.

V gene TRBV11-3 combines with J gene TRBJ2-1; D gene unclear. The CDR3 runs to 13 residues. CDR1 and CDR2 from the germline V gene are SGHNT and YENEEA. Trimming pared 5 bases from V and 9 bases from J, leaving 14 bases between. Written as DNA, the CDR3 is TGTGCCAGCAGCAGCCTAGTCCAAGGTGAGCAGTTCTTC. This gives the protein CASSSLVQGEQFF.

The V call is TRBV3-1 (or the pseudogene TRBV3-2), the J call TRBJ2-5; 9 nucleotides align to TRBD2. The length of the CDR3 is 16 residues. The junction had 6 bases not matched to a gene; V was cut back by 0 bases and J by 4 bases. The germline V gene encodes CDR1 LGHDT and CDR2 YNNKEL (reference sequence). Written as DNA, the CDR3 is TGTGCCAGCAGCCAAGATGGTAGCGGGAGCCCAGAGACCCAGTACTTC. This encodes CASSQDGSGSPETQYF.

V usage is TRBV6-6 and J usage is TRBJ2-1, with 7 bases that match TRBD1. Unmatched junction bases numbered 6, after V lost 7 bases and J lost 9 bases. The CDR3 loop spans 12 amino acids. Germline values: CDR1 MNHNY, CDR2 SVGAGI (reference sequence). For the CDR3, the DNA is TGTGCCAGCATCAAACAGGGGTCTGAGCAGTTCTTC. Its translation: CASIKQGSEQFF.

The chain joins TRBV19 to TRBJ2-7; TRBD1 matches 7 bases. This CDR3 region has 16 residues. The J segment lost 2 bases and the V segment lost 0 bases, leaving 7 bases of the junction unmatched. Germline-derived CDR1 and CDR2 are LNHDA and SQIVND (reference sequence). The CDR3, as DNA: TGTGCCAGTAGTATAGAGGCCAGGGGGTCTACCTACGAGCAGTACTTC. Its translation is CASSIEARGSTYEQYF.

The rearrangement joins TRBV14 to TRBJ2-7; D perhaps matches TRBD1 (5 bases). The V end lost 0 bases, the J end lost 4 bases, and 7 bases lay between the germline ends. The CDR3 extends over 13 amino acids. From germline, CDR1 is SGHDN and CDR2 FVKESK. CDR3 sequence reads: CASSQDQGYEQYF. In DNA form, the CDR3 reads TGTGCCAGCAGCCAAGATCAGGGTTACGAGCAGTACTTC.

V is TRBV5-8 and J is TRBJ1-1; 8 bases map to TRBD1. The CDR3 sequence is 12 residues long. The germline V gene encodes CDR1 SGHTS and CDR2 YDEGEE. V was pared by 4 bases and J by 11 bases, with 7 bases of the junction left unmatched. The CDR3 coding sequence is TGTGCCAGCAGCGGTACAGGGGGTTGGGCTTTCTTT. It encodes CASSGTGGWAFF.

J is TRBJ2-7 and V is TRBV6-5, with D possibly matching TRBD2 (5 bases). In germline, CDR1 is MNHEY, CDR2 SVGAGI. Trimming stripped 8 bases from V and 4 bases from J, with 15 bases between. This CDR3 is built from 13 residues. The CDR3 region is CASARGSGYEQYF. The CDR3 bases are TGTGCCAGCGCACGAGGGAGTGGGTACGAGCAGTACTTC.

A single count supports this clone. One junction end disagrees with the germline gene, perhaps due to a read error. The V gene is TRBV7-7, the J gene TRBJ2-1, with 10 bases identical to TRBD1. Germline V CDR1 and CDR2: SSHAT, FNYEAQ (reference sequence). The CDR3 runs 15 residues. The CDR3 reads CASSQGTGARDEQFF. In DNA, the CDR3 is TGTGCTAGCAGTCAAGGGACAGGGGCCCGCGATGAGCAGTTCTTC.